The clone carrying this TCR beta chain came up a few times. Its antigen is still unknown. The Oncomine TCR Beta short-read assay generated sequence data from the DNA of cultured CD4+ T cells. TCRdb redid the calling of the PCR reads with MiXCR, one entry per CDR3 protein. The sample records about 22,000 distinct CDR3 sequences, 62% being singletons. Treatment denoted: roughly 11-day PBMC culture with coronavirus spike peptide pools or control peptides (ViraFEST assay). Trimming cost V 4 bases and J 6 bases, with 18 bases left between them. Germline values: CDR1 GTSNPN, CDR2 SVGIG (reference sequence). The length of the CDR3 is 14 residues. The sample originates from a study of vaccination and CD4 T cells after COVID-19. About the study: Every participant had a vaccine, which was either BNT162b2 or mRNA-1273, given in two doses. Once diagnosed, patients had post-COVID samples drawn a median approximately 93 days later (range 35 to 161).

The chain couples TRBV30 to TRBJ1-2; no definite D call. The sequences come from CD4+ T cells from blood, cultured in vitro, collected before SARS-CoV-2 vaccination. This TCR was recovered from a human donor who received a COVID-19 vaccine. The CDR3 is CAWKGWREYDGYTF. The CDR3, as DNA: TGTGCCTGGAAAGGGTGGAGGGAGTACGATGGCTACACCTTC.